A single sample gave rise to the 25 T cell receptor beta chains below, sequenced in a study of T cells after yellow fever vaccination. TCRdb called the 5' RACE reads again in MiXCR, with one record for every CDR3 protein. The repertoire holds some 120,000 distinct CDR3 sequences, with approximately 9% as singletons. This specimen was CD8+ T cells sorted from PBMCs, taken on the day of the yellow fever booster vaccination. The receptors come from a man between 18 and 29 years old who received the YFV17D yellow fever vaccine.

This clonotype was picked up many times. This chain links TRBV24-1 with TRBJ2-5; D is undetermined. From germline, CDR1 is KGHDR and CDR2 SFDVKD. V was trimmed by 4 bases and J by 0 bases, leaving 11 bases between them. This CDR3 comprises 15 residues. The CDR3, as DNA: TGTGCCACCAGTGACCCCCGAGGACACCAAGAGACCCAGTACTTC. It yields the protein CATSDPRGHQETQYF.

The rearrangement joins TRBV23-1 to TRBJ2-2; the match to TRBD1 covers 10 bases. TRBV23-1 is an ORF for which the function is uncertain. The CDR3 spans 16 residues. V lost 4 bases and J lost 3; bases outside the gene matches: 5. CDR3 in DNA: TGCGCCAGCAGTCTCAGAGGGACAGGGGACACCGGGGAGCTGTTTTTT. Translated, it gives CASSLRGTGDTGELFF.

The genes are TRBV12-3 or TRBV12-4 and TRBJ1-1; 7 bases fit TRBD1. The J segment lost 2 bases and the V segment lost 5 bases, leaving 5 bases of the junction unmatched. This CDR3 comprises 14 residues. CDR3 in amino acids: CASSLGTENTEAFF. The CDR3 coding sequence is TGTGCCAGCAGTCTTGGGACAGAAAACACTGAAGCTTTCTTT.

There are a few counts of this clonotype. As DNA, the CDR3 is TGCGCCAGCAGCCAAGGATGGGGGGGCTCCTACAATGAGCAGTTCTTC. Protein sequence: CASSQGWGGSYNEQFF. This chain links TRBV4-1 with TRBJ2-1; TRBD2 agrees at 7 bases. The trim removed 1 base at V and 0 bases at J, leaving 3 bases unmatched. Germline V gene lookup returns CDR1 MGHRA and CDR2 YSYEKL. The CDR3 has 16 amino acids.

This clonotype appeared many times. This CDR3 is CASSLAEGGTDTQYF. The CDR3 DNA reads TGTGCCAGCAGCTTAGCTGAGGGCGGCACAGATACGCAGTATTTT. The chain carries TRBV7-8 and TRBJ2-3; D might be TRBD2 (5 bases). Looked up from germline, CDR1 is SGHVS and CDR2 is FQNEAQ. This CDR3 spans 15 amino acids. The ends were cut back, 0 bases at V and 1 base at J, with 8 bases in the middle.

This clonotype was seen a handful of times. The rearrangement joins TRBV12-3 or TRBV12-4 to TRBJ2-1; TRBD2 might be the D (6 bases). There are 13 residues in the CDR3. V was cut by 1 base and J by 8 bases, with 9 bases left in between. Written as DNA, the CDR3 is TGTGCCAGCAGTTTAGGCGGGGTCTATGAGCAGTTCTTC. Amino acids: CASSLGGVYEQFF.

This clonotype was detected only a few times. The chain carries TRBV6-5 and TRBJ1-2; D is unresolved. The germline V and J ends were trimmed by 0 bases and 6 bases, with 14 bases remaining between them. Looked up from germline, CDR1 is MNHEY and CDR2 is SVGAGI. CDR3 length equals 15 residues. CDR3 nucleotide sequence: TGTGCCAGCAGTTACTCGAATAGTCCCGGACATGGCTACACCTTC. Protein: CASSYSNSPGHGYTF.

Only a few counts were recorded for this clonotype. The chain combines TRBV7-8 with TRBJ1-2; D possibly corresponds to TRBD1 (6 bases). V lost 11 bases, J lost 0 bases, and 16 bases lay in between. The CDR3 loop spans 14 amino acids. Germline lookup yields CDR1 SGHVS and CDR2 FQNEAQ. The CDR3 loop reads CAVTSGESNYGYTF. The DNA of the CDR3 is TGTGCCGTGACTTCAGGGGAATCTAACTATGGCTACACCTTC.

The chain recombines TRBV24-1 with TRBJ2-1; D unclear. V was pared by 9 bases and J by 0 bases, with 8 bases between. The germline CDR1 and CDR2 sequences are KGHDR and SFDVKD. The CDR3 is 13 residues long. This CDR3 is CATESSSYNEQFF. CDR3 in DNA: TGTGCCACCGAGTCTAGCTCCTACAATGAGCAGTTCTTC.

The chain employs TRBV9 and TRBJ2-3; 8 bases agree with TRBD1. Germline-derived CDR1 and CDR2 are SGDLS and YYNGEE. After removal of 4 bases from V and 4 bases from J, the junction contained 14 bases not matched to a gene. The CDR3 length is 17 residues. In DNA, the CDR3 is TGTGCCAGCAGCCCTGCCACCGGGACAGGTTATGCAGATACGCAGTATTTT. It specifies CASSPATGTGYADTQYF.

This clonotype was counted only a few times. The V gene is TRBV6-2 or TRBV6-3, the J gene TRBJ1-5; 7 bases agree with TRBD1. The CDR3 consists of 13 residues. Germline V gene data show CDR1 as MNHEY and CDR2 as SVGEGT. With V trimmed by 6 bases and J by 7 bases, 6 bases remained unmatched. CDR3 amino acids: CASSRQGPQPQHF. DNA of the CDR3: TGTGCCAGCAGCCGACAGGGACCCCAGCCCCAGCATTTT.

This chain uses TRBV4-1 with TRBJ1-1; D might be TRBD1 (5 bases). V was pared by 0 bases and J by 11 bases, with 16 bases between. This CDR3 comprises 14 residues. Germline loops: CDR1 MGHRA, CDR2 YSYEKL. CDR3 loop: CASSQDQGQAGAFF. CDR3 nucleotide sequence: TGCGCCAGCAGCCAAGATCAGGGCCAGGCAGGGGCTTTCTTT.

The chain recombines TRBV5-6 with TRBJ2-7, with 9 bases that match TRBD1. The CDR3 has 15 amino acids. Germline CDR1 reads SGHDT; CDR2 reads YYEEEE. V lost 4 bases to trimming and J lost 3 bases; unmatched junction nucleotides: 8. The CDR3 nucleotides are TGTGCCAGCAGCCCGGGACAGGGAATCTTCTACGAGCAGTACGTC. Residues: CASSPGQGIFYEQYV.

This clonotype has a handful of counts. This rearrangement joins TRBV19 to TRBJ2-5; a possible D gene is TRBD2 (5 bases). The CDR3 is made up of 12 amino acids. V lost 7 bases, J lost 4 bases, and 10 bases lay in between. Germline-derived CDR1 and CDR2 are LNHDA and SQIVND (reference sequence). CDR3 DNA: TGTGCCAGTACGGACGGGATAGAGACCCAGTACTTC. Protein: CASTDGIETQYF.

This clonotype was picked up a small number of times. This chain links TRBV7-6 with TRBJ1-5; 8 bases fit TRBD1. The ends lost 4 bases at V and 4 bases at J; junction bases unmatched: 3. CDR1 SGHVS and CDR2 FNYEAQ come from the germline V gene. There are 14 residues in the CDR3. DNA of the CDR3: TGTGCCAGCAGCTCAGGGGGCCGGAATCAGCCCCAGCATTTT. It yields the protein CASSSGGRNQPQHF. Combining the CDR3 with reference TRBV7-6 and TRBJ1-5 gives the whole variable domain GAGVSQSPRYKVTKRGQDVALRCDPISGHVSLYWYRQALGQGPEFLTYFNYEAQQDKSGLPNDRFSAERPEGSISTLTIQRTEQRDSAMYRCASSSGGRNQPQHFGDGTRLSIL.

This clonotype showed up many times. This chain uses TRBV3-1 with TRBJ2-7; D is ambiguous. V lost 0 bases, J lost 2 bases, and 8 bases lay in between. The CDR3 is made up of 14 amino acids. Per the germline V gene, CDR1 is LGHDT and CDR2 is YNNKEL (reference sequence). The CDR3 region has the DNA TGTGCCAGCAGCCAAGATGCGAACACCTACGAGCAGTACTTC. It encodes CASSQDANTYEQYF.

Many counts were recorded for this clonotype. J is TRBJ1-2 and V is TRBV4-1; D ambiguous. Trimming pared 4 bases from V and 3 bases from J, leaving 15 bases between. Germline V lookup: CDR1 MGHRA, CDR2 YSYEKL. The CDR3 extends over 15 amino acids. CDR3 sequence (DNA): TGCGCCAGCAGCCCCCGAGGGCAGTTCTACTATGGCTACACCTTC. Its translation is CASSPRGQFYYGYTF.

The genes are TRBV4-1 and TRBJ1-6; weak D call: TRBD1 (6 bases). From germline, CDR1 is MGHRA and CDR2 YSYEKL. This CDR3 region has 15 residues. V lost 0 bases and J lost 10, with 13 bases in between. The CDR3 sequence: CASSQEGGIGSPLHF. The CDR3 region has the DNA TGCGCCAGCAGCCAAGAAGGGGGGATCGGCTCACCCCTCCACTTT.

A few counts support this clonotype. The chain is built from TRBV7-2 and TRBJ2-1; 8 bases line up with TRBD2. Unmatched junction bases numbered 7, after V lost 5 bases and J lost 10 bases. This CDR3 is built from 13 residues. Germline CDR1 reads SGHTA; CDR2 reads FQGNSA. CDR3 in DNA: TGTGCCAGCAGCCCCGTGGCGGGGGGCGAGCAGTTCTTC. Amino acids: CASSPVAGGEQFF. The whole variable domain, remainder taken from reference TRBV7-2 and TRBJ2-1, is GAGVSQSPSNKVTEKGKDVELRCDPISGHTALYWYRQSLGQGLEFLIYFQGNSAPDKSGLPSDRFSAERTGGSVSTLTIQRTQQEDSAVYLCASSPVAGGEQFFGPGTRLTVL.

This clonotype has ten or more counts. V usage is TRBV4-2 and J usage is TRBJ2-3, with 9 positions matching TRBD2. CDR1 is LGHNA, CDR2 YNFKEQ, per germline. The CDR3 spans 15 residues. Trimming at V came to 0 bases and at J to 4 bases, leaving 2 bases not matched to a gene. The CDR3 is CASSQERGGPDTQYF. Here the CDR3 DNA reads TGTGCCAGCAGCCAAGAGCGGGGGGGCCCAGATACGCAGTATTTT.

CDR3 in amino acids: CASSGSHRGAQYF. The DNA of the CDR3 is TGTGCCAGCAGCGGATCCCACCGCGGGGCCCAGTACTTC. The chain is built from TRBV6-5 and TRBJ2-5, with D maybe TRBD2 (6 bases). The CDR3 contains 13 residues. V lost 6 bases to trimming and J lost 9 bases, with 17 bases between them. Germline lookup yields CDR1 MNHEY and CDR2 SVGAGI.

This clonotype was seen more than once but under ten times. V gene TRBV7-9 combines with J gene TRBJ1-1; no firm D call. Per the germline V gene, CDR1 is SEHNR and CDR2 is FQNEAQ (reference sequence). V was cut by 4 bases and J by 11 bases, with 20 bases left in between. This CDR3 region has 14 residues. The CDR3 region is CASSSASHPYDAFF. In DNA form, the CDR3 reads TGTGCCAGCAGCTCAGCCTCTCATCCGTACGATGCTTTCTTT. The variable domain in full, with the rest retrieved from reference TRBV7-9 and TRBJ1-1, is DTGVSQNPRHKITKRGQNVTFRCDPISEHNRLYWYRQTLGQGPEFLTYFQNEAQLEKSRLLSDRFSAERPKGSFSTLEIQRTEQGDSAMYLCASSSASHPYDAFFGQGTRLTVV.

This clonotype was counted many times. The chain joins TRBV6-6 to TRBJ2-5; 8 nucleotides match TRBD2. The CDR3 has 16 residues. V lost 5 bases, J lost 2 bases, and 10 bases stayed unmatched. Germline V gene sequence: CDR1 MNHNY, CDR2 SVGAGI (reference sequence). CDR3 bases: TGTGCCAGCAGTGACATCGGGGGGGCACGTCAAGAGACCCAGTACTTC. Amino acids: CASSDIGGARQETQYF.

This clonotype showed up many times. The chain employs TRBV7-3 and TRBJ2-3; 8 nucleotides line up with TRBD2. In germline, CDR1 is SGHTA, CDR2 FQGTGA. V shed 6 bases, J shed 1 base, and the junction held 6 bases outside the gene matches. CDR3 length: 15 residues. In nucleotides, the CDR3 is TGTGCCAGCAGTCTGACGGGGGGGGGCACAGATACGCAGTATTTT. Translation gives CASSLTGGGTDTQYF.

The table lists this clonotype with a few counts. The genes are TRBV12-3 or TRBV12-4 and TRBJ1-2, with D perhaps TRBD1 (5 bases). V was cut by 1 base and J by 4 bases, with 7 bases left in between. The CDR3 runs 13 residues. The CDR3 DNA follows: TGTGCCAGCAGTTTAGGACAGATCTATGGCTACACCTTC. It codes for CASSLGQIYGYTF.